The TCR beta chain described here comes from a study of blood T cell repertoires in COVID-19. Study-level background: PBMCs, B-cell-depleted T cells, or T cells were the source of the cDNA or gDNA that made up the material.

Symptom resolution, clearance, or two negative PCRs marked the recovered donors of Cohort 3. Original processing notes: From reference gene primer amplification, estimates of nucleated cell counts were derived. Generated by immunoSEQ multiplex PCR, the TCRdb table keeps only in-frame clones and is missing some. V and J calls and clone size are given by that table; D and trimming were obtained from the DNA. The data show approximately 180,000 clones, roughly 80% seen once. Germline CDR1 MDHEN, CDR2 SYDVKM. The CDR3 has 13 residues. The V segment lost 6 bases and the J segment 6 bases; nucleotides outside the gene matches: 6. This clone was detected a few times.

The rearrangement uses TRBV28 and TRBJ1-2; 8 bases are a match to TRBD1. What was sequenced was PBMCs or T cells enriched from blood (not recorded which). The TCR sequence derives from a woman between 45 and 60 years old who had recovered from COVID-19. The CDR3 loop reads CASSPNRGDGYTF. DNA of the CDR3: TGTGCCAGCAGCCCAAACAGGGGGGATGGCTACACCTTC.